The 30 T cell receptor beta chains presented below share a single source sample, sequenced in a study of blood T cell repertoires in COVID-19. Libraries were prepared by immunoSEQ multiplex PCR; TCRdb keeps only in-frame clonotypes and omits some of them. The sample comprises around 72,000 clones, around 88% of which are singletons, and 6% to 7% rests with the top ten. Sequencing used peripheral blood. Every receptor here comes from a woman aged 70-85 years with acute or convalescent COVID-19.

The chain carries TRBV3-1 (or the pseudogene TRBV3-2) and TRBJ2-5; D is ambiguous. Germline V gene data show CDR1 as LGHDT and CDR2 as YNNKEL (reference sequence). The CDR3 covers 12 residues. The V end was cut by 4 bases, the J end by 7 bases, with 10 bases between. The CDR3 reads CASSLLSGTQYF. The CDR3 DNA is TGTGCCAGCAGCCTCTTATCGGGGACCCAGTACTTC.

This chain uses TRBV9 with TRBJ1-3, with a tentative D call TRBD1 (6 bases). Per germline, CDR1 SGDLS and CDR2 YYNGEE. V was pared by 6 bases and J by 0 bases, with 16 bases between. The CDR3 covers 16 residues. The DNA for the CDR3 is TGTGCCAGCACCACCGGACAGACCTACTCTGGAAACACCATATATTTT. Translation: CASTTGQTYSGNTIYF.

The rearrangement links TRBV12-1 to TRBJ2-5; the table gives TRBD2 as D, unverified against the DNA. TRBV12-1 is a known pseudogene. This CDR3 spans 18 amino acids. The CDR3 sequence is CASSTGLAGGRRQETQYF. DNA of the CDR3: TGTGCCAGCAGCACAGGACTAGCGGGGGGTCGACGTCAAGAGACCCAGTACTTC.

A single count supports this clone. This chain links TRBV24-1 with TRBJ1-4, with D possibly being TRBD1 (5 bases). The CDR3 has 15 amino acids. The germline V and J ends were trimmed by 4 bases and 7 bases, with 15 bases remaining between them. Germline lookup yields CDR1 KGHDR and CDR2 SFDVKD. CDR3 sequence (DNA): TGTGCCACCAGTGAGGCGGGGAAGGGGAGTGAAAAACTGTTTTTT. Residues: CATSEAGKGSEKLFF.

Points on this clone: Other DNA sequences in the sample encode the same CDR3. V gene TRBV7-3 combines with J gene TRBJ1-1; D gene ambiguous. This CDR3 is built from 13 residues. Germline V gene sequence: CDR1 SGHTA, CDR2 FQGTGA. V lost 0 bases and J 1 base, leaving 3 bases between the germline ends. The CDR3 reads CASSLTQNTEAFF. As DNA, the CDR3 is TGTGCCAGCAGCTTAACACAGAACACTGAAGCTTTCTTT.

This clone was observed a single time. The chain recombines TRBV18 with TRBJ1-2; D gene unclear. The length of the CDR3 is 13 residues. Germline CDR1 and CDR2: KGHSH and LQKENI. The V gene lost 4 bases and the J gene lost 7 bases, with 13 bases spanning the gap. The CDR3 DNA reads TGTGCCAGCTCACTTTCGGGAGAGGGTGGCTACACCTTC. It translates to CASSLSGEGGYTF. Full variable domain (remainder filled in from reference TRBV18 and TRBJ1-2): NAGVMQNPRHLVRRRGQEARLRCSPMKGHSHVYWYRQLPEEGLKFMVYLQKENIIDESGMPKERFSAEFPKEGPSILRIQQVVRGDSAAYFCASSLSGEGGYTFGSGTRLTVV.

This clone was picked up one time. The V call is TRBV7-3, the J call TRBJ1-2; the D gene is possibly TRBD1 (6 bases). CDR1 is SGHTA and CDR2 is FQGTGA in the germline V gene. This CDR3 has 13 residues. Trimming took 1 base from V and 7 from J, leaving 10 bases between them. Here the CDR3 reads CASSLNGGFGYTF. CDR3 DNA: TGTGCCAGCAGCTTAAATGGGGGCTTTGGCTACACCTTC.

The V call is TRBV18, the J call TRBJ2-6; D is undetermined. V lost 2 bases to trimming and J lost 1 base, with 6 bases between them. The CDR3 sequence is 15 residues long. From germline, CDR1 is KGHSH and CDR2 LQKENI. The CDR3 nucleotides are TGTGCCAGCTCACCAATCCCTTCTGGGGCCAACGTCCTGACTTTC. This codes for CASSPIPSGANVLTF.

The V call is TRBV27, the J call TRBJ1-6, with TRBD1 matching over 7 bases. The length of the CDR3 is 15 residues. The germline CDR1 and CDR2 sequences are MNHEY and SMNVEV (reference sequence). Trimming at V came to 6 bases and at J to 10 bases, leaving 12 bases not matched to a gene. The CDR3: CASSPPGTVGSPLHF. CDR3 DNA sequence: TGTGCCAGCAGCCCTCCCGGGACAGTAGGCTCACCCCTCCACTTT.

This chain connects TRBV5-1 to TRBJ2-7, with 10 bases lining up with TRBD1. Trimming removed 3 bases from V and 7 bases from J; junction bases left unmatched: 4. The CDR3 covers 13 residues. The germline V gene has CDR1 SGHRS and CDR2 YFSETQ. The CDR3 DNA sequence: TGCGCCAGCAGCTCCGACAGGGGGCTGGAGCAGTACTTC. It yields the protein CASSSDRGLEQYF. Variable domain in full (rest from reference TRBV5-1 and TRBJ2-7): KAGVTQTPRYLIKTRGQQVTLSCSPISGHRSVSWYQQTPGQGLQFLFEYFSETQRNKGNFPGRFSGRQFSNSRSEMNVSTLELGDSALYLCASSSDRGLEQYFGPGTRLTVT.

The CDR3 DNA sequence: TGTGCTAGTGTTTCGAACAGGGGCACCCTACGTAATGAGCAGTTCTTC. This gives the protein CASVSNRGTLRNEQFF. The chain is built from TRBV12-5 and TRBJ2-1; TRBD1 agrees at 7 bases. Trimming at V came to 7 bases and at J to 7 bases, leaving 16 bases not matched to a gene. Germline loops: CDR1 LGHNT, CDR2 FRNRAP. This CDR3 is 16 amino acids long.

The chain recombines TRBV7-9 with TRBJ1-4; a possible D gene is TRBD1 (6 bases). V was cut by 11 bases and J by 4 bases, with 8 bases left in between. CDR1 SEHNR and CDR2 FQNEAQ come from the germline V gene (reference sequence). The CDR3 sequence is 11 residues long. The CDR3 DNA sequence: TGTGCCGGACAGCTTAATGAAAAACTGTTTTTT. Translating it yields CAGQLNEKLFF.

CDR3 DNA: TGCAGTGCTAGTCGGCTAGCGGGTCACTCTGGGGCCAACGTCCTGACTTTC. Its protein product is CSASRLAGHSGANVLTF. The chain uses TRBV20-1 and TRBJ2-6, with TRBD2 matching over 8 bases. Losses at the gene ends were 3 bases for V and 0 bases for J; bases not matched to a gene: 7. Germline V CDR1 and CDR2: DFQATT, SNEGSKA (reference sequence). The CDR3 spans 17 residues.

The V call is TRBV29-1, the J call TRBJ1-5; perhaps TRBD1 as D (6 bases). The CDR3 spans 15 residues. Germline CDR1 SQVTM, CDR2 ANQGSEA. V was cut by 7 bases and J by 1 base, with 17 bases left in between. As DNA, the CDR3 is TGCAGCGCCTCAGGGGATCGTGGAAGCAATCAGCCCCAGCATTTT. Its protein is CSASGDRGSNQPQHF.

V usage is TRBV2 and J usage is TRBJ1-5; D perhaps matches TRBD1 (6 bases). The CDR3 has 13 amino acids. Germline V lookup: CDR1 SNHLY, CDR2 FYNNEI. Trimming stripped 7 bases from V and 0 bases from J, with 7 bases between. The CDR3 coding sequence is TGTGCCAGCATGGACAGTAGCAATCAGCCCCAGCATTTT. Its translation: CASMDSSNQPQHF.

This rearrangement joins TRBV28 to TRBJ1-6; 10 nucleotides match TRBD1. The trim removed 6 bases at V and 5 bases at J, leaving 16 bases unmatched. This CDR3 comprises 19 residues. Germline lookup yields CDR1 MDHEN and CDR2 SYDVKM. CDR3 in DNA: TGTGCCAGCAGACGTGGGCCGGGACAGGGGAAGGGTGATAATTCACCCCTCCACTTT. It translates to CASRRGPGQGKGDNSPLHF.

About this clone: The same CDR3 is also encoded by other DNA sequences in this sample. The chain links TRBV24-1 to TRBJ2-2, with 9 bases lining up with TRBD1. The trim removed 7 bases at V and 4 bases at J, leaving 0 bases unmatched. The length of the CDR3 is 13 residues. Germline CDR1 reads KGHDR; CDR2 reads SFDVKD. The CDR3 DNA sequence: TGTGCCACCAGGGACAGGGGCACCGGGGAGCTGTTTTTT. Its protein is CATRDRGTGELFF.

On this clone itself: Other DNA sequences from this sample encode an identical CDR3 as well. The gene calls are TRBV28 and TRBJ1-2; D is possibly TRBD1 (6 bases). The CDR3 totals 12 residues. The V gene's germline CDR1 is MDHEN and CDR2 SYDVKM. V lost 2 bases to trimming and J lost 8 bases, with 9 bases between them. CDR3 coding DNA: TGTGCCAGCAGTTTACGGGGGGGCGGCTACACCTTC. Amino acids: CASSLRGGGYTF.

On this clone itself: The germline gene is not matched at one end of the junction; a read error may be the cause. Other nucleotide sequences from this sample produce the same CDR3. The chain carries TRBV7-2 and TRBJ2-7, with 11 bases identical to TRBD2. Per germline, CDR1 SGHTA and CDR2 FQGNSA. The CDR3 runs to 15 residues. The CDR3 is CASSFSGRGPYEQYF. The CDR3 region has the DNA TGTGCCAGCAGCTTTAGCGGGAGGGGACCCTACGAGCAGTACTTT.

The CDR3 here is CATSRVELAGGRGAQYF. Here the CDR3 DNA reads TGTGCCACCAGCAGAGTAGAACTAGCGGGGGGACGAGGGGCCCAGTACTTC. The chain uses TRBV15 and TRBJ2-5; 12 bases map to TRBD2. The junction had 12 bases not matched to a gene; V was cut back by 1 base and J by 9 bases. CDR1 is LNHNV, CDR2 YYDKDF, per germline (reference sequence). The CDR3 sequence is 17 residues long.

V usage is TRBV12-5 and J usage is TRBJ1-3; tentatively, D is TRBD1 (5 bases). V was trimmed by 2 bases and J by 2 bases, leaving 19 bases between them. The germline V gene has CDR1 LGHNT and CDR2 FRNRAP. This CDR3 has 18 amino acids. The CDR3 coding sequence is TGTGCTAGTGGTTTGTCCCACGACCGGGCGGGGGCTGGAAACACCATATATTTT. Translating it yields CASGLSHDRAGAGNTIYF.

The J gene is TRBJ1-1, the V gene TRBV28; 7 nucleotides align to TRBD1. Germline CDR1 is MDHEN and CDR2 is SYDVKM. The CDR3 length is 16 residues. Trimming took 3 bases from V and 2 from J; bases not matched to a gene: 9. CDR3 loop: CASSLAHRGVNTEAFF. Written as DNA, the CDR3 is TGTGCCAGCAGTTTGGCCCACAGGGGAGTAAACACTGAAGCTTTCTTT.

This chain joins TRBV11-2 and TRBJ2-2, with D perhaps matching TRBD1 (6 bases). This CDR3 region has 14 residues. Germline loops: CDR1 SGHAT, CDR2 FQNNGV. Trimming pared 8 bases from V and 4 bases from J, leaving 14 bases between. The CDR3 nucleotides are TGTGCCAGCCGCCAGGACAGCTTCACCGGGGAGCTGTTTTTT. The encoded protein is CASRQDSFTGELFF.

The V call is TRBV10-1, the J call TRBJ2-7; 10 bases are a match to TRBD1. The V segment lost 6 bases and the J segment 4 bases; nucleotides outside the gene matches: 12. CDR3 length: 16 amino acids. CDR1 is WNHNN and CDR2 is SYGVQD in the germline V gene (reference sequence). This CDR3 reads CASRRTPDRGSYEQYF. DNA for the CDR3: TGCGCCAGCAGGAGGACTCCGGACAGGGGGTCTTACGAGCAGTACTTC.

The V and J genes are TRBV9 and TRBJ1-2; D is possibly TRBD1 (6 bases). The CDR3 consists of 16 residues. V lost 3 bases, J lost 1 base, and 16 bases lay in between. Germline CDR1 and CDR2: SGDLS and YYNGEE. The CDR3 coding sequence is TGTGCCAGCAGCGCCAGCCGTGGACAGATTAACTATGGCTACACCTTC. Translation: CASSASRGQINYGYTF. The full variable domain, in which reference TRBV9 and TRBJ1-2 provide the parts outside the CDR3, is DSGVTQTPKHLITATGQRVTLRCSPRSGDLSVYWYQQSLDQGLQFLIQYYNGEERAKGNILERFSAQQFPDLHSELNLSSLELGDSALYFCASSASRGQINYGYTFGSGTRLTVV.

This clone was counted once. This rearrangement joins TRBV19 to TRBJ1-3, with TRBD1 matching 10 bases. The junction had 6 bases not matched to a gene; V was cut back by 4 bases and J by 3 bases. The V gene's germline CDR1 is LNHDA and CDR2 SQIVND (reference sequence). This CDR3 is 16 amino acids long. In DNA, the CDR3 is TGTGCCAGTAGTACGAGACAGGGGGCAGGTGGAAACACCATATATTTT. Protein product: CASSTRQGAGGNTIYF.

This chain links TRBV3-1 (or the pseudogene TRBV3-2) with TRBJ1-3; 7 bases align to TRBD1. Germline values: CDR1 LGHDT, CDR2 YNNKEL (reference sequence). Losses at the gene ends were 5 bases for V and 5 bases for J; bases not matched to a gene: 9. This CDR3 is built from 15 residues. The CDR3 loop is CASSETAGGRNTIYF. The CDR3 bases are TGTGCCAGCAGCGAAACCGCAGGGGGGAGAAACACCATATATTTT.

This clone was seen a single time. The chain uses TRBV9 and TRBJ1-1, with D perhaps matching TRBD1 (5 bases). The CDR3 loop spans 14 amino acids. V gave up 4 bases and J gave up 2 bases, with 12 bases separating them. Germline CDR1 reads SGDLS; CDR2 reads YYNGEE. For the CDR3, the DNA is TGTGCCAGCAGCTCCCACGGGGGTAACACTGAAGCTTTCTTT. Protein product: CASSSHGGNTEAFF. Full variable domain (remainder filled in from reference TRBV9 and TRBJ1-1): DSGVTQTPKHLITATGQRVTLRCSPRSGDLSVYWYQQSLDQGLQFLIQYYNGEERAKGNILERFSAQQFPDLHSELNLSSLELGDSALYFCASSSHGGNTEAFFGQGTRLTVV.

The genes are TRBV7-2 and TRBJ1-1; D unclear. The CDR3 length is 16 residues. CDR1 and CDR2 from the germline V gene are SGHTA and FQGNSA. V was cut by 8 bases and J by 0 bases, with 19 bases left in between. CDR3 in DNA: TGTGCCAGCCTCTACGGTCCAGGAGGGATGAACACTGAAGCTTTCTTT. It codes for CASLYGPGGMNTEAFF.

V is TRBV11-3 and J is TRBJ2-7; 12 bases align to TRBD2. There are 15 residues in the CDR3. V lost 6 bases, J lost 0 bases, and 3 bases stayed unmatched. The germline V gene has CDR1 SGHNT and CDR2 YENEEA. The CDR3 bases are TGTGCCAGCAGTCTGACTAGCGGGAGCTCCTACGAGCAGTACTTC. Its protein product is CASSLTSGSSYEQYF.